The present T cell receptor (beta chain) was sequenced within a study of cytomegalovirus exposure and HLA in healthy donors. Across the study: The approximately 120 validation repertoires were reported in a later analysis to have been generated on the same platform as the roughly 670 first-cohort repertoires.

V lost 2 bases to trimming and J lost 5 bases, with 6 bases between them. CDR1 and CDR2 (germline): ENHRY, SYGVKD. The CDR3 extends over 12 amino acids. Notes on the study in general: Specificity of a few CMV-associated chains for CMV antigens was verified in vitro. Many donors shared some public TCRs, even though most TCR sequences were rare. Some TCR beta chains (164 of them) were listed as cytomegalovirus-associated.

Only in-frame clones appear in the TCRdb table, and some are missing; sequencing was by immunoSEQ multiplex PCR. Among 200,000 to 250,000 clones listed, about 90% were seen once. This clone was seen a few times. The antigen remains undetermined. The sequence came from a woman younger than 30 in good health and CMV-seronegative. The sequencing input was PBMCs. The chain employs TRBV10-3 and TRBJ1-2; D might be TRBD1 (5 bases). CDR3 region: CAISEGAYGYTF. The CDR3 DNA follows: TGTGCCATCAGTGAGGGGGCGTATGGCTACACCTTC.